This entry concerns a single T cell receptor (beta chain). Its antigen is unknown. Germline V CDR1 and CDR2: MNHEY, SMNVEV (reference sequence). This CDR3 spans 13 amino acids. V lost 7 bases and J 5 bases, leaving 9 bases between the germline ends. The data belong to a study of T cells in Graves' hyperthyroidism and ophthalmopathy. In the study overall: Prior to any treatment, at the point of initial diagnosis, peripheral blood was collected.

Regions amplified from RNA transcripts were the TCR beta CDR3 regions. When the TCR CDR3 underwent first-round RT-PCR, the HTBI primer set was used. A single record per CDR3 protein comes from TCRdb applying MiXCR to the multiplex PCR reads. In the table there are roughly 280,000 distinct CDR3 sequences, roughly 20% of which are singletons. Study observations and caveats: In the analysis, a 13 V-J model separated ophthalmopathy from stable hyperthyroidism.

Sequencing was performed on blood. The TCR comes from a man younger than 40 with Graves' ophthalmopathy. The gene calls are TRBV27 and TRBJ1-6; no clear D. CDR3 loop: CASKSWNNSPLHF. In DNA form, the CDR3 reads TGTGCCAGCAAATCCTGGAATAATTCACCCCTCCACTTT.